This TCR beta chain comes out of a study of beta chain features in type 1 diabetes. Study at large: Healthy donors, compared against patients, showed similar age, gender and cell yields. Study findings and constraints: PCR might pick shorter templates more often, in the same way for patients and controls.

CDR3 length: 14 residues. Trimming shortened V by 0 bases and J by 2 bases, and 6 bases separated the two germline ends. CDR1 is SGHNT, CDR2 YYREEE, per germline (reference sequence). Comments on this clone: Antigen: not known.

Of the isolated RNA, all was reverse transcribed, and so the sequenced material was expressed TCRB transcripts. Produced via immunoSEQ multiplex PCR; TCRdb's table is partial and in-frame only. The data hold some 900,000 clones, with roughly 17% observed a single time. The specimen sequenced was naive CD4+ T cells from blood. The TCR sequence derives from a woman under 30 in good health. The chain recombines TRBV5-4 with TRBJ2-1; D call uncertain. This CDR3 reads CASSLGTTYNEQFF. The CDR3 DNA is TGTGCCAGCAGCTTGGGGACCACCTACAATGAGCAGTTCTTC.